This TCR beta chain was identified during a study of identical twins (dated by TCRdb to between 2015 and 2016). Background for the entire study: To test whether fetal clonotypes persist, the study used deep sequencing on TCR alpha and beta repertoires from monozygotic twins, unrelated adults of various ages, and cord blood. To rule out contamination, replicate twin experiments were performed at different times with different library preparation protocols.

V is reduced by 6 bases and J by 5 bases, leaving a spacing of 13 bases between them. The CDR3 starts with the cysteine, ends with the phenylalanine, and has 13 residues. Of the read, only the CDR3 DNA is kept; its 39 bases are in frame from base 1. Library construction relied on 5' RACE. TCRdb names Illumina HiSeq 2000 as the instrument used. A universal primer binding site was added through template switching, and the final cDNA carried a unique molecular identifier so that TCR cDNA molecules could be counted accurately. First-strand cDNA for TCR alpha and beta chains was synthesized from specific primers in the conserved constant-segment region. To control for contamination, every cDNA library carried two barcodes: a SMART-Mk sample barcode plus Illumina barcodes. TruSeq adapter sequences and Illumina sample barcodes were added in two successive PCR steps. TCR alpha and beta cDNA libraries were sequenced on the Illumina HiSeq platform with custom primers. As for how the authors treated the data: MiGEC was used to process raw reads and extract unique molecular identifiers, and MiXCR was used to find CDR3 positions. Recombination models were inferred per individual with the repgenHMM and IGoR tools using an EM algorithm. Shared clonotype analysis was performed with the tcR package in R, normalizing sharing by the product of cloneset sizes. Out-of-frame nonproductive sequences were analyzed to study raw recombination free of thymic and clonal selection effects. TCRdb handled the public reads itself, with Q25 trimming in fastp and clone calling in MiXCR, and kept productive beta chains. Rows merge per CDR3 protein into single entries with the most common DNA and genes. It is TCRdb's table, rather than the study itself, that gives the V and J calls and clone size. Across this sample there are roughly 700,000 distinct CDR3 sequences, with 8% to 9% seen only once. Jointly, the top ten make up more than 0.75% of the sample.

This clonotype was detected only a few times. It has no known antigen specificity. Base qualities were left out, and no much larger clone turns up one base away. Every donor was a healthy Caucasian. Three pairs of female monozygotic twins, all aged about 18 to 30 years, were included in the twin cohort. Peripheral blood mononuclear cells were the source from which RNA for the TCR libraries was isolated. The investigation overall reported the following: Out-of-frame TCR alpha sharing in monozygotic twins was systematically underestimated by recombination models, whereas sharing between unrelated individuals was in agreement with the recombination models. Excess twin sharing in beta out-of-frame sequences was weaker because fewer shared sequences lowered the signal-to-noise ratio. Zero-insertion analyses could be partly confounded by invariant T cells such as MAIT and iNKT, though diverse VJ usage argued against such confounding for most clonotypes. Conclusions relied on cross-sectional statistical analysis, since the same donors could not be followed over many years. Compared with coincidental sharing between unrelated individuals, out-of-frame TCR alpha sequences shared between twins had an excess of sequences with low generation probability. Abundant cord blood beta clonotypes had fewer insertions, young adult naive repertoires showed a similar but weaker trend, and memory repertoires showed no such trend.

This sample also appeared in a second study, on yellow fever vaccine responses in identical twins. Taken from the second paper: The authors reported that the T cell response to vaccination in identical twins appeared partly convergent and partly personalized. The study precisely tracked vaccine-responding T cell clones in identical twins.

This sequence was found in a young woman in good health. The specimen sequenced was PBMCs. The V gene is TRBV12-3 or TRBV12-4 and the J gene is TRBJ2-5; 6 matching bases give a weak D call of TRBD1. The CDR3 protein sequence reads: CASSKVDRETQYF. The sequence in DNA is TGTGCCAGCAGCAAAGTAGACAGGGAGACCCAGTACTTC.